The rows below give T cell receptor beta chains drawn from one sample of a study of T cell responses to AZD1222 COVID-19 vaccine. The assay was immunoSEQ multiplex PCR, and TCRdb's table has in-frame clones only and misses some. Of 100,000 to 150,000 clones listed, 80% to 90% were seen once; the top ten hold 25% to 35%. The specimen comprised peripheral blood, sampled 28 days after the second AZD1222 dose. The receptors come from an adult who received the AZD1222 COVID-19 vaccine. Both conserved end residues are part of each CDR3. Each record gives: D gene, J gene, V gene, CDR3 protein. A D gene is named only where the DNA matches it firmly.

d_gene: TRBD2
j_gene: TRBJ2-5
v_gene: TRBV11-2
CDR3aa: CASSHPGTSGGAFETQYF

d_gene: TRBD2
j_gene: TRBJ2-2
v_gene: TRBV7-9
CDR3aa: CASSLWLAGRPGELFF

d_gene: NA
j_gene: TRBJ1-3
v_gene: TRBV5-1
CDR3aa: CASSLDGGTSGNTIYF

d_gene: NA
j_gene: TRBJ1-1
v_gene: TRBV21-1
CDR3aa: CAPIRGGDTEAFF

d_gene: NA
j_gene: TRBJ2-2
v_gene: TRBV4-2
CDR3aa: CASSQARAGELFF

d_gene: TRBD1
j_gene: TRBJ2-3
v_gene: TRBV27
CDR3aa: CASSRDRVTDTQYF

d_gene: NA
j_gene: TRBJ2-7
v_gene: TRBV5-1
CDR3aa: CASSLATSTVSYEQYF

d_gene: NA
j_gene: TRBJ2-2
v_gene: TRBV19
CDR3aa: CASSIMHTGELFF

d_gene: TRBD1
j_gene: TRBJ1-2
v_gene: TRBV29-1
CDR3aa: CSVGGGTGDYGYTF

d_gene: NA
j_gene: TRBJ2-7
v_gene: TRBV28
CDR3aa: CASRSIPYEQYF

d_gene: NA
j_gene: TRBJ1-2
v_gene: TRBV29-1
CDR3aa: CSVGGEGYTF

d_gene: NA
j_gene: TRBJ1-3
v_gene: TRBV30
CDR3aa: CAWSVVRERVYF

d_gene: NA
j_gene: TRBJ2-3
v_gene: TRBV2
CDR3aa: CASSGITDTQYF

d_gene: NA
j_gene: TRBJ2-5
v_gene: TRBV5-1
CDR3aa: CASSLGVETQYF

d_gene: TRBD1
j_gene: TRBJ1-1
v_gene: TRBV7-2
CDR3aa: CASSLGGTGVAFF

d_gene: TRBD1
j_gene: TRBJ2-1
v_gene: TRBV7-3
CDR3aa: CASSLQGAGEQFF

d_gene: TRBD2
j_gene: TRBJ2-3
v_gene: TRBV5-4
CDR3aa: CASSLDGGSTDTQYF

d_gene: TRBD2
j_gene: TRBJ2-1
v_gene: TRBV6-4
CDR3aa: CASSDQRGGYNEQFF

d_gene: TRBD1
j_gene: TRBJ1-3
v_gene: TRBV7-8
CDR3aa: CASSPPTGARLWNTIYF

d_gene: NA
j_gene: TRBJ2-5
v_gene: TRBV3-1/TRBV3-2
CDR3aa: CASQVQGGETQYF

d_gene: NA
j_gene: TRBJ2-2
v_gene: TRBV7-2
CDR3aa: CASSFARGSNTGELFF

d_gene: TRBD1
j_gene: TRBJ1-2
v_gene: TRBV9
CDR3aa: CASSVVGGRGYTF

d_gene: TRBD1
j_gene: TRBJ1-2
v_gene: TRBV27
CDR3aa: CASTPTQGAGGYTF

d_gene: NA
j_gene: TRBJ1-5
v_gene: TRBV7-3
CDR3aa: CASSPGHRKEPQHF

d_gene: TRBD1
j_gene: TRBJ1-4
v_gene: TRBV7-8
CDR3aa: CASSIGTGGRTNEKLFF

d_gene: NA
j_gene: TRBJ1-2
v_gene: TRBV28
CDR3aa: CASSTRPYGYTF

d_gene: TRBD1
j_gene: TRBJ1-1
v_gene: TRBV5-4
CDR3aa: CATHPEGAVGAFF

d_gene: NA
j_gene: TRBJ2-7
v_gene: TRBV7-2
CDR3aa: CASSHTNEQYF

d_gene: NA
j_gene: TRBJ1-2
v_gene: TRBV2
CDR3aa: CASSGQPYGYTF

d_gene: NA
j_gene: TRBJ1-4
v_gene: TRBV30
CDR3aa: CAWSRLGADNEKLFF

d_gene: TRBD1
j_gene: TRBJ1-2
v_gene: TRBV5-1
CDR3aa: CASSFTGVADYGYTF

d_gene: NA
j_gene: TRBJ2-2
v_gene: TRBV5-6
CDR3aa: CASSPQAGITGELFF

d_gene: TRBD1
j_gene: TRBJ1-1
v_gene: TRBV5-1
CDR3aa: CASSLGGDRGSEAFF

d_gene: TRBD1
j_gene: TRBJ2-1
v_gene: TRBV15
CDR3aa: CATTRGPTEYDEQFF

d_gene: NA
j_gene: TRBJ1-5
v_gene: TRBV28
CDR3aa: CASSFWGELEEPQHF

d_gene: NA
j_gene: TRBJ2-6
v_gene: TRBV6-5
CDR3aa: CASAPGLIANVLTF

d_gene: NA
j_gene: TRBJ2-3
v_gene: TRBV7-3
CDR3aa: CASSPGVQDTQYF

d_gene: TRBD1
j_gene: TRBJ2-3
v_gene: TRBV6-2/TRBV6-3
CDR3aa: CASSDLGTGETDTQYF

d_gene: NA
j_gene: TRBJ2-3
v_gene: TRBV6-6
CDR3aa: CASSSGDATDTQYF

d_gene: NA
j_gene: TRBJ1-1
v_gene: TRBV30
CDR3aa: CAWDGGGSAFF

d_gene: NA
j_gene: TRBJ1-5
v_gene: TRBV2
CDR3aa: CASLGGGSRQPQHF

d_gene: NA
j_gene: TRBJ1-2
v_gene: TRBV5-1
CDR3aa: CASSLLTDSGYTF

d_gene: NA
j_gene: TRBJ2-1
v_gene: TRBV11-2
CDR3aa: CASGGTYNEQFF

d_gene: NA
j_gene: TRBJ1-2
v_gene: TRBV10-3
CDR3aa: CAISSGESPYGYTF

d_gene: TRBD1
j_gene: TRBJ2-5
v_gene: TRBV9
CDR3aa: CASSPGQVQETQYF

d_gene: TRBD1
j_gene: TRBJ2-7
v_gene: TRBV5-6
CDR3aa: CASSWGTGVYEQYF

d_gene: NA
j_gene: TRBJ1-5
v_gene: TRBV18
CDR3aa: CASSLGGQQPQHF

d_gene: NA
j_gene: TRBJ1-5
v_gene: TRBV5-1
CDR3aa: CASSLLGGTSNQPQHF

d_gene: NA
j_gene: TRBJ1-1
v_gene: TRBV13
CDR3aa: CASSPLANTEAFF

d_gene: TRBD1
j_gene: TRBJ1-1
v_gene: TRBV19
CDR3aa: CASSINRGATEAFF

d_gene: TRBD1
j_gene: TRBJ1-5
v_gene: TRBV3-1/TRBV3-2
CDR3aa: CASSADRENQPQHF

d_gene: NA
j_gene: TRBJ2-7
v_gene: TRBV5-6
CDR3aa: CASSLGGSSYEQYF

d_gene: NA
j_gene: TRBJ2-7
v_gene: TRBV28
CDR3aa: CASRSTGRPEQYF

d_gene: TRBD1
j_gene: TRBJ1-3
v_gene: TRBV7-2
CDR3aa: CASSPDRGLGNTIYF

d_gene: NA
j_gene: TRBJ1-6
v_gene: TRBV5-1
CDR3aa: CASSLDRVNSPLHF

d_gene: NA
j_gene: TRBJ1-3
v_gene: TRBV6-5
CDR3aa: CASSYGDPTGNTIYF